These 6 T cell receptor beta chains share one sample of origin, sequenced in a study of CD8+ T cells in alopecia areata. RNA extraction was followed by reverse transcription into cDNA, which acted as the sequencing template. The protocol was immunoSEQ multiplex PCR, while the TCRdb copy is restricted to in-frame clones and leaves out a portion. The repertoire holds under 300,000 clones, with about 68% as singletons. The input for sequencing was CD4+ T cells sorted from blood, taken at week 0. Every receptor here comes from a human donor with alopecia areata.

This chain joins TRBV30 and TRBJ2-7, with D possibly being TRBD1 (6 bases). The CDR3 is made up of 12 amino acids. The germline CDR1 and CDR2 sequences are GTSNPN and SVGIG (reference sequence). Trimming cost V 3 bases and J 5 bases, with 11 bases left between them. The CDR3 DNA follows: TGTGCCTGGAGCAGGGGACGCCACGAGCAGTACTTC. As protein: CAWSRGRHEQYF.

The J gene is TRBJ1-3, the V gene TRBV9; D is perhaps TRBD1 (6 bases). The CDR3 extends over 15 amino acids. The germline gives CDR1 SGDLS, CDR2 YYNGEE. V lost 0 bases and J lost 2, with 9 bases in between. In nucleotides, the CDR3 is TGTGCCAGCAGCGTAGCCGGGACACCTGGAAACACCATATATTTT. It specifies CASSVAGTPGNTIYF.

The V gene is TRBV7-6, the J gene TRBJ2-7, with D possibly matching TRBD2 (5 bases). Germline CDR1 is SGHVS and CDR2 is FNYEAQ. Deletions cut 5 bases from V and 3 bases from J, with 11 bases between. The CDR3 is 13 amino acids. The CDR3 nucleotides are TGTGCCAGCAGCAGCGGACCCAACTACGAGCAGTACTTC. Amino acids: CASSSGPNYEQYF.

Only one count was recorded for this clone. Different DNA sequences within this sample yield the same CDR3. This chain's CDR3 is CASSLVGDTQYF. The CDR3 DNA follows: TGTGCCAGCAGCTTAGTGGGAGATACGCAGTATTTT. The gene calls are TRBV7-9 and TRBJ2-3; D is undetermined. Germline V CDR1 and CDR2: SEHNR, FQNEAQ (reference sequence). Trimming removed 1 base from V and 5 bases from J, with 4 bases in between. This CDR3 has 12 residues. The variable domain in full, with the rest retrieved from reference TRBV7-9 and TRBJ2-3, is DTGVSQNPRHKITKRGQNVTFRCDPISEHNRLYWYRQTLGQGPEFLTYFQNEAQLEKSRLLSDRFSAERPKGSFSTLEIQRTEQGDSAMYLCASSLVGDTQYFGPGTRLTVL.

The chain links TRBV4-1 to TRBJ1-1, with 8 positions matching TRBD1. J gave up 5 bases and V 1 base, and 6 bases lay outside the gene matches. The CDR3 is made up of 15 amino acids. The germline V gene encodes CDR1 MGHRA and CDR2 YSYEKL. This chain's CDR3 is CASSQVGQVRTEAFF. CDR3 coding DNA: TGCGCCAGCAGCCAAGTGGGACAGGTAAGGACTGAAGCTTTCTTT.

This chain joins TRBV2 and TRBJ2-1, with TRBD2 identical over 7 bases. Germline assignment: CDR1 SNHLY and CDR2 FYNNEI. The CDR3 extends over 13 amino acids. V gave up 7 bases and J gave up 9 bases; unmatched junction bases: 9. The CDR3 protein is CASNREREGEQFF. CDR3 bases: TGTGCCAGCAACCGCGAAAGGGAGGGTGAGCAGTTCTTC.